The present T cell receptor (beta chain) was sequenced within a study of T cell clonotyping in hematopoietic cell transplantation. Findings of the study overall: Graft donor and pretransplant recipient Inverse Simpson Index values predicted broader posttransplant TCR diversity. Recipient TCR diversity dropped after transplant; expanded clonotypes rose from day 30 to 180. Few recipient clonotypes overlapped donors; over 95% were de novo at given depth.

To note about this clone: Its antigen is currently unknown. This CDR3 is also generated by other DNA sequences in the sample.

The germline CDR1 and CDR2 sequences are MNHEY and SMNVEV (reference sequence). The CDR3 extends over 13 amino acids. V dropped 3 bases and J dropped 6 bases, with 8 bases sitting between them. This table comes from immunoSEQ multiplex PCR, and its TCRdb copy is limited to in-frame clones, with some not included. Found here are 60,000 to 75,000 clones, 90% to 95% of them singletons; the top ten hold 1.6%. This chain links TRBV27 with TRBJ1-4; D possibly corresponds to TRBD1 (5 bases). This TCR came from a man aged 45-65 years in good health. Some clones in this sample may be carry-over from other donors' samples. Material for sequencing was peripheral blood mononuclear cells. The CDR3, as DNA: TGTGCCAGCAGTTTCGGGGGGGATGAAAAACTGTTTTTT. Its protein is CASSFGGDEKLFF.